The following is a T cell receptor beta chain sequence with its context. The antigen is undetermined. This CDR3 spans 17 amino acids. CDR1 is LNHDA and CDR2 is SQIVND in the germline V gene (reference sequence). Between the trimmed V and J ends, which lost 6 bases and 1 base, there was a span of 21 bases. Profiled with immunoSEQ multiplex PCR; TCRdb holds only in-frame clones, not every one. The table has 50,000 or so clones, approximately 90% seen once; the top ten hold 7.8%. This sample stems from a study of radiotherapy plus CTLA-4 blockade in lung cancer. Background on the study: Among patients, approximately 17% showed objective responses, and roughly 30% had disease control.

Study-level findings and limits: Clones of tumor-derived TCRs expanded in blood after radiotherapy plus ipilimumab. How blood T cell clones changed early, along with interferon-beta, reportedly forecast response best.

Enrolled patients, whose metastatic non-small-cell lung cancer was chemo-refractory, received focal radiation plus CTLA-4 blockade with ipilimumab. This sequence was found in a human donor with non-small cell lung cancer whose response to radiotherapy plus ipilimumab could not be evaluated. The rearrangement links TRBV19 to TRBJ1-1; no reliable D call. The material was peripheral blood, obtained from a patient treated with radiotherapy plus ipilimumab. The CDR3 DNA reads TGTGCCAGTAGCCTCGTTCAAGATGCCTCAGGGAACACTGAAGCTTTCTTT. Translation gives CASSLVQDASGNTEAFF. The complete variable domain, with remaining parts taken from reference TRBV19 and TRBJ1-1, reads DGGITQSPKYLFRKEGQNVTLSCEQNLNHDAMYWYRQDPGQGLRLIYYSQIVNDFQKGDIAEGYSVSREKKESFPLTVTSAQKNPTAFYLCASSLVQDASGNTEAFFGQGTRLTVV.